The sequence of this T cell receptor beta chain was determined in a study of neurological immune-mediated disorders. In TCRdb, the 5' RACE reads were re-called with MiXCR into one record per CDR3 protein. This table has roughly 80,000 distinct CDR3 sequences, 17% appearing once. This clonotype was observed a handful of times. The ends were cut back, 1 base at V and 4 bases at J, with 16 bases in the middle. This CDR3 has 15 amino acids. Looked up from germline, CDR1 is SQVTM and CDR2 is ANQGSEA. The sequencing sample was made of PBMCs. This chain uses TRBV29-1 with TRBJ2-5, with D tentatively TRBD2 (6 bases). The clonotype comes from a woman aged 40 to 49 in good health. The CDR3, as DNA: TGCAGCGTTGAAGTCCCCGGGTGGGGAGGAGAGACCCAGTACTTC. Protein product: CSVEVPGWGGETQYF.